The 17 T cell receptor beta chains given below trace back to one sample, sequenced in a study of blood T cell repertoires in COVID-19. TCRdb's table, derived via immunoSEQ multiplex PCR, lists solely in-frame clones and lacks some. The top ten clones hold roughly 16% of a sample with tens of thousands of clones, about 76% of them seen once. The sample was peripheral blood. Receptor source: an elderly man with active or convalescent COVID-19.

CDR3 sequence reads: CASSQDRVVRYGYTF. CDR3 bases: TGTGCCAGCTCCCAAGACAGGGTCGTTCGTTATGGCTACACCTTC. V and J are TRBV18 and TRBJ1-2, with 7 bases identical to TRBD1. The CDR3 totals 15 residues. CDR1 KGHSH and CDR2 LQKENI come from the germline V gene. Trimming took 6 bases from V and 5 from J; bases not matched to a gene: 12.

The rearrangement uses TRBV5-4 and TRBJ2-3; 11 nucleotides line up with TRBD2. The CDR3 totals 15 residues. The germline V gene encodes CDR1 SGHNT and CDR2 YYREEE (reference sequence). With V trimmed by 5 bases and J by 6 bases, 8 bases remained unmatched. In nucleotides, the CDR3 is TGTGCCAGCAGGCCAACTAGCGGGGGCTTGGATACGCAGTATTTT. This codes for CASRPTSGGLDTQYF.

The rearrangement joins TRBV10-1 to TRBJ2-2, with TRBD1 matching over 9 bases. The germline V gene encodes CDR1 WNHNN and CDR2 SYGVQD (reference sequence). The CDR3 runs to 13 residues. J gave up 5 bases and V 8 bases, and 3 bases lay outside the gene matches. CDR3 DNA: TGCGCCAGCGGGGGACAGGGTACCGGGGAGCTGTTTTTT. Translating it yields CASGGQGTGELFF.

This clone was detected only once. The chain has TRBV28 and TRBJ2-1, with TRBD1 as a possible D gene (5 bases). The V gene lost 6 bases and the J gene lost 4 bases, with 13 bases spanning the gap. Germline V CDR1 and CDR2: MDHEN, SYDVKM. The CDR3 sequence is 14 residues long. In DNA, the CDR3 is TGTGCCAGCAGAGCCAGGGCAACTTACAATGAGCAGTTCTTC. This sequence encodes CASRARATYNEQFF.

The chain has TRBV10-3 and TRBJ1-5, with 7 bases lining up with TRBD1. CDR1 is ENHRY and CDR2 is SYGVKD in the germline V gene. J lost 3 bases, V lost 4 bases, and 15 bases had no gene match. There are 18 residues in the CDR3. CDR3 sequence (DNA): TGTGCCATCAGTGGGGCCCGCCGGGACAGAGATCCCAATCAGCCCCAGCATTTT. It codes for CAISGARRDRDPNQPQHF.

The chain combines TRBV6-2 or TRBV6-3 with TRBJ2-7, with D perhaps matching TRBD1 (5 bases). This CDR3 contains 13 residues. Germline V CDR1 and CDR2: MNHEY, SVGEGT. Trimming shortened V by 5 bases and J by 2 bases, and 10 bases separated the two germline ends. CDR3 in DNA: TGTGCCAGCAGTCCAACAGGCCCCTACGAGCAGTACTTC. The encoded protein is CASSPTGPYEQYF.

The chain links TRBV19 to TRBJ2-4; no clear D. The germline gives CDR1 LNHDA, CDR2 SQIVND (reference sequence). V shed 5 bases and J shed 6 bases, with 11 bases lying between them. The CDR3 sequence is 13 residues long. CDR3 sequence (DNA): TGTGCCAGTAGTGGTTGGGCCGGAAACATTCAGTACTTC. It codes for CASSGWAGNIQYF.

This chain joins TRBV3-1 (or the pseudogene TRBV3-2) and TRBJ2-5, with D perhaps matching TRBD2 (7 bases). V was pared by 8 bases and J by 5 bases, with 12 bases between. There are 12 residues in the CDR3. Germline CDR1 LGHDT, CDR2 YNNKEL (reference sequence). The CDR3 nucleotides are TGTGCCAGCGGGAGGGGGGAGGAGACCCAGTACTTC. Translating it yields CASGRGEETQYF.

A few counts support this clone. This rearrangement joins TRBV9 to TRBJ1-1, with D maybe TRBD1 (5 bases). V was pared by 0 bases and J by 2 bases, with 14 bases between. CDR1 and CDR2 from the germline V gene are SGDLS and YYNGEE. The CDR3 sequence is 16 residues long. DNA of the CDR3: TGTGCCAGCAGCGTAGCTACCCGCGGGGGTAACACTGAAGCTTTCTTT. The encoded protein is CASSVATRGGNTEAFF. The variable domain in full, with the rest retrieved from reference TRBV9 and TRBJ1-1, is DSGVTQTPKHLITATGQRVTLRCSPRSGDLSVYWYQQSLDQGLQFLIQYYNGEERAKGNILERFSAQQFPDLHSELNLSSLELGDSALYFCASSVATRGGNTEAFFGQGTRLTVV.

The V and J genes are TRBV5-8 and TRBJ2-7, with D maybe TRBD2 (6 bases). Deletions cut 0 bases from V and 5 bases from J, with 15 bases between. Germline V CDR1 and CDR2: SGHTS, YDEGEE. The CDR3 extends over 15 amino acids. The CDR3 bases are TGTGCCAGCAGCTTGGGGGGGAGGAATAGCCACGAGCAGTACTTC. Translated: CASSLGGRNSHEQYF.

The rearrangement joins TRBV5-4 to TRBJ2-7, with 10 bases fitting TRBD1. The germline V gene has CDR1 SGHNT and CDR2 YYREEE (reference sequence). The CDR3 covers 15 residues. Trimming cost V 2 bases and J 0 bases; bases outside gene matches: 2. The CDR3: CASSFRTGGSYEQYF. The CDR3 bases are TGTGCCAGCAGCTTCCGGACAGGGGGCTCCTACGAGCAGTACTTC.

The V gene is TRBV24-1, the J gene TRBJ1-4; TRBD1 might be the D (5 bases). Germline V lookup: CDR1 KGHDR, CDR2 SFDVKD. The V end was cut by 1 base, the J end by 10 bases, with 9 bases between. The CDR3 runs to 13 residues. The CDR3 sequence is CATSDFRGSKLFF. Written as DNA, the CDR3 is TGTGCCACCAGTGATTTTAGGGGATCAAAACTGTTTTTT.

CDR3 region: CASSATGYEQYF. The CDR3 DNA reads TGTGCCAGCAGCGCGACGGGCTACGAGCAGTACTTC. The chain couples TRBV11-3 to TRBJ2-7; D unresolved. V was trimmed by 5 bases and J by 3 bases, leaving 8 bases between them. The germline CDR1 and CDR2 sequences are SGHNT and YENEEA. This CDR3 is built from 12 residues.

The chain carries TRBV6-2 or TRBV6-3 and TRBJ1-5; possible D gene TRBD1, 6 bases. The CDR3 runs 15 residues. Looked up from germline, CDR1 is MNHEY and CDR2 is SVGEGT. V was trimmed by 5 bases and J by 5 bases, leaving 16 bases between them. This CDR3 is CASSTGTMTYQPQHF. The CDR3 nucleotides are TGTGCCAGCAGTACCGGGACAATGACCTATCAGCCCCAGCATTTT.

The chain links TRBV19 to TRBJ2-3; D not certain. Germline V CDR1 and CDR2: LNHDA, SQIVND (reference sequence). CDR3 length: 14 amino acids. V lost 5 bases and J 0 bases, leaving 9 bases between the germline ends. This CDR3 is CASSSRASTDTQYF. For the CDR3, the DNA is TGTGCCAGTAGTTCTCGCGCGAGCACAGATACGCAGTATTTT.

The V and J genes are TRBV3-1 (or the pseudogene TRBV3-2) and TRBJ2-5; possible D gene TRBD1, 6 bases. This CDR3 contains 15 residues. Germline lookup yields CDR1 LGHDT and CDR2 YNNKEL (reference sequence). Trimming shortened V by 3 bases and J by 6 bases, and 17 bases separated the two germline ends. The CDR3 reads CASSHYTTGIKTQYF. The CDR3 coding sequence is TGTGCCAGCAGCCACTATACGACAGGTATTAAGACCCAGTACTTC.

The chain couples TRBV7-3 to TRBJ1-4; tentatively, D is TRBD1 (6 bases). The CDR3 is made up of 16 amino acids. V was cut by 5 bases and J by 5 bases, with 18 bases left in between. The V gene's germline CDR1 is SGHTA and CDR2 FQGTGA. The CDR3 sequence: CASSPKTGKGNEKLFF. The DNA of the CDR3 is TGTGCCAGCAGCCCAAAAACAGGGAAGGGGAATGAAAAACTGTTTTTT.